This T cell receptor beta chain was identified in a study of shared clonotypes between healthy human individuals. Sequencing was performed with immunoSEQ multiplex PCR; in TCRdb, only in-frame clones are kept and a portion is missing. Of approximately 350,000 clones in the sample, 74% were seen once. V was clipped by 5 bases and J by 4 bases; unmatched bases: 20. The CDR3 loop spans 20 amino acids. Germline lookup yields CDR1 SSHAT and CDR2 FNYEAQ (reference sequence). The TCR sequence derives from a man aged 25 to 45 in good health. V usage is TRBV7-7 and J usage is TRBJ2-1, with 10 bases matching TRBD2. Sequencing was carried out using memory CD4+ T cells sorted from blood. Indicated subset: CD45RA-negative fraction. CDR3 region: CASSPGRSGRGHAKYNEQFF. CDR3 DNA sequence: TGTGCCAGCAGCCCCGGGCGAAGCGGGAGGGGCCACGCGAAATACAATGAGCAGTTCTTC.